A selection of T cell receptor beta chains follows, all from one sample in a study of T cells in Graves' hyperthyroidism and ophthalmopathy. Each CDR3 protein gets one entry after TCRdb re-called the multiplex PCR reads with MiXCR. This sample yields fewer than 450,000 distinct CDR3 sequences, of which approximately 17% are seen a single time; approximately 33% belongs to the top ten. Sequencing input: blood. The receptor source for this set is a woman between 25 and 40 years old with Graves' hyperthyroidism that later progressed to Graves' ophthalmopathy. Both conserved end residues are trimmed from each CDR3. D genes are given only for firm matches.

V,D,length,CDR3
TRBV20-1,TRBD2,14,SAKGTSGSHTDTQY
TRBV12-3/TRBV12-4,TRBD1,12,ASRLGQANTEAF
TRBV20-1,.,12,SARDRVGDQPQH
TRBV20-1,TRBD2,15,SARGTSGRPSYNEQF
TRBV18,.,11,ASSPGANYEQY
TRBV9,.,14,ASSAGGPEGINEQF
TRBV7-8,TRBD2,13,ASSLLGGRTGELF
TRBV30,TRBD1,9,AWDRAETQY
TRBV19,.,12,ASSTRTLRETQY
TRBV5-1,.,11,ASSFTGYTKAF
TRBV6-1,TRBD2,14,ASSHGLVTNTGELF
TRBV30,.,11,AWGLKGAYEQY
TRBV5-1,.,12,ASSRTSYNSPLH
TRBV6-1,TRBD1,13,ASSELLSGGDEQY
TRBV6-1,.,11,ASSALGATEAF
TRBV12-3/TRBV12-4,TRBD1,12,ASRTGEYTGELF
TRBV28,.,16,ASSSELDPTYSNQPQH
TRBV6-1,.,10,ASRVGNTEAF
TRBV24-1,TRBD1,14,ATSEDRAIVGTEAF
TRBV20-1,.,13,SAPSFGMSNQPQH
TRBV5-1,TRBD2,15,ASSFSTLAGDQETQY
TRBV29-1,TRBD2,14,SVAALPGGRYNEQF
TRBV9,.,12,ASSVSGGRTEAF
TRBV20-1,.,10,SASAGTDEQY
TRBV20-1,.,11,SAGGVSTDTQY
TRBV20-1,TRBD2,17,SARFAGLAGGSSSYEQY
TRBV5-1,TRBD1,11,ASSPRDRGFYT
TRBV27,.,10,ASSLGGDGYT
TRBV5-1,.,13,ASRRGAGMNTEAF
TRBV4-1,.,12,ASSQDRTEREQF
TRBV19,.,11,ASTNRGFQPQH
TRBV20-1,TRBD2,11,SASGRAVHEQY
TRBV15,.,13,ATSRGDSMNTEAF
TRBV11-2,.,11,ASSLNIYTEAF
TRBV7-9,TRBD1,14,ASSGGTGGVIDTQY
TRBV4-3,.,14,ASSQEYRAQGEKLF
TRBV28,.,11,ASSLWNRETQY
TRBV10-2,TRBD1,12,ASRQGLQNSPLH
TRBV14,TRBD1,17,ASSQSKGTASQPNYGYT
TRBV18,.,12,ASSPDLSGNTIY
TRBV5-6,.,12,ASSGTGENYGYT
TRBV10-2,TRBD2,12,AGGLAGGFNEQF
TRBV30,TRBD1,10,AWGTAGNTIY
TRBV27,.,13,ASSLNLLRGVGYT
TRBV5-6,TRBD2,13,ASSGTGTSFNEQF
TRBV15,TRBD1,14,ATSRDSDRGSYEQY
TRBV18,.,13,ASSPMGAGAQPQH
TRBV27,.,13,ASSFAQESSYEQY
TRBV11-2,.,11,ASSPVNTGELF
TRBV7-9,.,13,ASSLAGRAVNEAF
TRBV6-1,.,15,ASSWKAGTSSYNEQF
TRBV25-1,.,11,ASSREGVETQY
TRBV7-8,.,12,ASSLLLNNSPLH
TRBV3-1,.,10,ASSRQDPAQY